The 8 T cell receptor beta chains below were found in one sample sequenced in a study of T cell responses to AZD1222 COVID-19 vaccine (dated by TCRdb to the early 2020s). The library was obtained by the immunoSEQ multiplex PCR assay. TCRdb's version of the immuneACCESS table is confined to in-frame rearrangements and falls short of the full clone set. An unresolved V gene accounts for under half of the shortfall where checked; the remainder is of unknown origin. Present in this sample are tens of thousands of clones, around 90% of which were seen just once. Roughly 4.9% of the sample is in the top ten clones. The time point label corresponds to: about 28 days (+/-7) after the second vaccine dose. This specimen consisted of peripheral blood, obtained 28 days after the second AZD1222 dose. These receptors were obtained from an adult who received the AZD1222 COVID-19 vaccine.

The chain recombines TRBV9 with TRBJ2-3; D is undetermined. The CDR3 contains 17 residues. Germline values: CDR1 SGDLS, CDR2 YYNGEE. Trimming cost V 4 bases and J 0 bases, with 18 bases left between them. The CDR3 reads CASSPPTGLRSTDTQYF. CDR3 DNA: TGTGCCAGCAGCCCACCGACCGGGCTTCGAAGCACAGATACGCAGTATTTT.

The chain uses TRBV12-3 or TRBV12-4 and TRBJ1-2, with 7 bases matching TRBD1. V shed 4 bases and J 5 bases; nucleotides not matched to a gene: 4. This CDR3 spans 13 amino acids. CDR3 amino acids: CASSSDRRYGYTF. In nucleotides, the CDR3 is TGTGCCAGCAGTTCGGACAGGAGATATGGCTACACCTTC.

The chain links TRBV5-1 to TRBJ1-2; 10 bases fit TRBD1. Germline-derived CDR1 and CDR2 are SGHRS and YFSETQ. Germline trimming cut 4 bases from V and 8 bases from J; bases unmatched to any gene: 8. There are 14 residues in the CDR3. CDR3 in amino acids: CASSLHQTGGGYTF. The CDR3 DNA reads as TGCGCCAGCAGCCTGCATCAGACAGGGGGCGGCTACACCTTC.

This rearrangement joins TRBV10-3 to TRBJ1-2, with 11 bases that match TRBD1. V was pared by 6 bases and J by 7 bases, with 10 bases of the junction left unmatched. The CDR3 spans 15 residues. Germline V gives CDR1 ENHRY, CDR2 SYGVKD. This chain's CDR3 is CAIRLGTGGRSGYTF. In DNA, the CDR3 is TGTGCCATCAGACTGGGGACAGGGGGAAGGAGTGGCTACACCTTC.

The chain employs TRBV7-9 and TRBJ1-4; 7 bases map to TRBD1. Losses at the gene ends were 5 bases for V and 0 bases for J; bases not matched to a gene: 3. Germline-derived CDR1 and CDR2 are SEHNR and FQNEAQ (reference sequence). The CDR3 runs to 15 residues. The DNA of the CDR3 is TGTGCCAGCAGCCCCGGGACAGCAACTAATGAAAAACTGTTTTTT. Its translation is CASSPGTATNEKLFF.

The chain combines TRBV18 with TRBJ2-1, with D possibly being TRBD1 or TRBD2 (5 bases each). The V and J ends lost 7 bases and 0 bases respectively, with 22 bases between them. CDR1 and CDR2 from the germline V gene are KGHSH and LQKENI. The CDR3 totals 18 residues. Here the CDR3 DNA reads TGTGCCAGCTACGGGGCCGGAGGAGTTTCCAGCTCCTACAATGAGCAGTTCTTC. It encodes CASYGAGGVSSSYNEQFF.

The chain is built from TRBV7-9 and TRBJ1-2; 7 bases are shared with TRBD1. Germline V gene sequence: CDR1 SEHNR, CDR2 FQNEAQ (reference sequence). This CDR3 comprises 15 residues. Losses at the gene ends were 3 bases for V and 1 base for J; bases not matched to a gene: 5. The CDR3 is CASSFGTAVNYGYTF. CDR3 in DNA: TGTGCCAGCAGCTTCGGGACAGCGGTTAACTATGGCTACACCTTC.

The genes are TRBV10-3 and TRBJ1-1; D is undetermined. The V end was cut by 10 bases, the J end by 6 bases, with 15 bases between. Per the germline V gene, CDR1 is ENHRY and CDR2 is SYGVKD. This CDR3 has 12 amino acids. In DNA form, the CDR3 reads TGTGCCACAAGATCATTTGTGTCTGAAGCTTTCTTT. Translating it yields CATRSFVSEAFF.